Presented here are 8 T cell receptor beta chains from one specimen sequenced in a study of blood T cell repertoires in COVID-19. Assay used: immunoSEQ multiplex PCR; TCRdb lists only in-frame clones, some missing. The table has more than 10,000 clones, approximately 90% seen once. Source material: peripheral blood. These receptors originate from a human donor in a cohort sampled during active COVID-19.

This chain uses TRBV27 with TRBJ1-5; 9 nucleotides align to TRBD1. Germline lookup yields CDR1 MNHEY and CDR2 SMNVEV (reference sequence). This CDR3 contains 19 residues. V lost 1 base and J lost 0; bases outside the gene matches: 10. The CDR3: CASSLWSPGQGNSNQPQHF. The CDR3 bases are TGTGCCAGCAGTTTATGGAGTCCGGGACAGGGAAATAGCAATCAGCCCCAGCATTTT.

The chain's CDR3 is CASTPDREKSSNQPQHF. The CDR3 DNA reads as TGCGCCAGCACCCCGGACAGGGAAAAATCAAGCAATCAGCCCCAGCATTTT. The chain combines TRBV10-2 with TRBJ1-5; 8 bases fit TRBD1. J was trimmed by 1 base and V by 7 bases; bases with no gene match: 12. This CDR3 spans 17 amino acids. In germline, CDR1 is WSHSY, CDR2 SAAADI.

The chain employs TRBV19 and TRBJ1-3; possible D gene TRBD1, 5 bases. V lost 5 bases and J lost 0, with 11 bases in between. Germline loops: CDR1 LNHDA, CDR2 SQIVND (reference sequence). The CDR3 runs to 15 residues. This CDR3 is CASSGRASSGNTIYF. For the CDR3, the DNA is TGTGCCAGTAGTGGCAGGGCGAGCTCTGGAAACACCATATATTTT. Variable domain in full (rest from reference TRBV19 and TRBJ1-3): DGGITQSPKYLFRKEGQNVTLSCEQNLNHDAMYWYRQDPGQGLRLIYYSQIVNDFQKGDIAEGYSVSREKKESFPLTVTSAQKNPTAFYLCASSGRASSGNTIYFGEGSWLTVV.

This chain links TRBV5-8 with TRBJ2-7, with D perhaps TRBD1 (6 bases). CDR1 and CDR2 (germline): SGHTS, YDEGEE. The V end lost 3 bases, the J end lost 2 bases, and 21 bases lay between the germline ends. The CDR3 covers 17 residues. CDR3 sequence reads: CASSSSETGVSPYEQYF. The CDR3 nucleotides read TGTGCCAGCAGCTCTTCCGAGACAGGAGTTTCCCCCTACGAGCAGTACTTC. Supplemented by reference TRBV5-8 and TRBJ2-7, the full variable domain reads EAGVTQSPTHLIKTRGQQATLRCSPISGHTSVYWYQQALGLGLQFLLWYDEGEERNRGNFPPRFSGRQFPNYSSELNVNALELEDSALYLCASSSSETGVSPYEQYFGPGTRLTVT.

This chain links TRBV5-1 with TRBJ2-3; D perhaps matches TRBD2 (7 bases). This CDR3 region has 15 residues. The germline V and J ends were trimmed by 5 bases and 4 bases, with 17 bases remaining between them. The V gene's germline CDR1 is SGHRS and CDR2 YFSETQ. Here the CDR3 DNA reads TGCGCCAGCAGGCCATGGGGGGGCGGCGCAGATACGCAGTATTTT. Encoded protein: CASRPWGGGADTQYF. The full variable domain, its missing parts supplied by reference TRBV5-1 and TRBJ2-3, is KAGVTQTPRYLIKTRGQQVTLSCSPISGHRSVSWYQQTPGQGLQFLFEYFSETQRNKGNFPGRFSGRQFSNSRSEMNVSTLELGDSALYLCASRPWGGGADTQYFGPGTRLTVL.

This chain joins TRBV27 and TRBJ1-6; TRBD1 aligns across 9 bases. J gave up 10 bases and V 5 bases, and 9 bases lay outside the gene matches. The germline V gene has CDR1 MNHEY and CDR2 SMNVEV (reference sequence). This CDR3 region has 15 residues. CDR3 region: CASSHGTGGKSPLHF. The CDR3 DNA reads as TGTGCCAGCAGTCACGGAACAGGGGGCAAATCACCCCTCCACTTT.

V is TRBV25-1 and J is TRBJ1-5; possibly TRBD1 for D (6 bases). The CDR3 contains 17 residues. V was pared by 4 bases and J by 0 bases, with 16 bases between. CDR1 is MGHDK and CDR2 is SYGVNS in the germline V gene. The chain's CDR3 is CASSVGHSGDSNQPQHF. In DNA, the CDR3 is TGTGCCAGCAGTGTGGGCCATTCAGGGGATAGCAATCAGCCCCAGCATTTT.

The rearrangement joins TRBV5-1 to TRBJ2-4; D call uncertain. CDR1 SGHRS and CDR2 YFSETQ come from the germline V gene. Trimming removed 0 bases at V and 1 base at J, with 11 bases between. This CDR3 is built from 16 residues. CDR3 sequence reads: CASSLDSGLAKNIQYF. For the CDR3, the DNA is TGCGCCAGCAGCTTGGACTCCGGGTTGGCCAAAAACATTCAGTACTTC.